Following are 2 T cell receptor beta chains from one sample sequenced in a study of OX40 agonist ivuxolimab in advanced cancers. Clones were read by immunoSEQ multiplex PCR, and TCRdb kept only the in-frame ones, dropping some. The sample contains 55,000 to 65,000 clones, more than 75% of which appear only once. The source material was CD4+ or CD8+ T cells sorted from blood, sampled in a trial of the OX40 agonist ivuxolimab. These receptors were obtained from an adult with an advanced solid tumor such as melanoma, head and neck, liver or kidney cancer.

The chain uses TRBV5-4 and TRBJ1-2; D might be TRBD1 (5 bases). Germline values: CDR1 SGHNT, CDR2 YYREEE (reference sequence). Between the trimmed V and J ends, which lost 2 bases and 3 bases, there was a span of 11 bases. The CDR3 is 14 amino acids. As DNA, the CDR3 is TGTGCCAGCAGCTTTCAGGGTGCGGACTATGGCTACACCTTC. Its translation is CASSFQGADYGYTF. Complete variable domain (other parts from reference TRBV5-4 and TRBJ1-2): ETGVTQSPTHLIKTRGQQVTLRCSSQSGHNTVSWYQQALGQGPQFIFQYYREEENGRGNFPPRFSGLQFPNYSSELNVNALELDDSALYLCASSFQGADYGYTFGSGTRLTVV.

The rearrangement joins TRBV5-1 to TRBJ2-6; the D is unclear. Germline V gives CDR1 SGHRS, CDR2 YFSETQ. The ends were cut back, 4 bases at V and 0 bases at J, with 5 bases in the middle. The CDR3 consists of 14 residues. The CDR3, as DNA: TGCGCCAGCAGCATACGCTCTGGGGCCAACGTCCTGACTTTC. Translation gives CASSIRSGANVLTF.